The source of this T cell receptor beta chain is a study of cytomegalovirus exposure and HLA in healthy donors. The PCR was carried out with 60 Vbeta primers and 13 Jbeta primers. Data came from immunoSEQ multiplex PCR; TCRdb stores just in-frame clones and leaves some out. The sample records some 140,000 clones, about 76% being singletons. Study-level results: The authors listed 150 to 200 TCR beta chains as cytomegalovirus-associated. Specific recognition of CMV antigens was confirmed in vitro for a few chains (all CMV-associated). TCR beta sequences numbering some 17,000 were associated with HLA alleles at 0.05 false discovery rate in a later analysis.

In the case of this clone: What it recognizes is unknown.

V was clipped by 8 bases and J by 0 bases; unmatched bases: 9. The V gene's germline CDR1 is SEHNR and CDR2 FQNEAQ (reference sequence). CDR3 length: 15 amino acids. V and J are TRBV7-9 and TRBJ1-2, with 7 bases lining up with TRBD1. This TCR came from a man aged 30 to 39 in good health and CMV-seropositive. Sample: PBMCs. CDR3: CASGARDSPNYGYTF. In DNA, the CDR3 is TGTGCCAGCGGGGCCCGGGACAGCCCTAACTATGGCTACACCTTC.